Each of the 15 T cell receptor beta chains below was sequenced from the same sample in a study of CD8+ T cells in alopecia areata. Extraction and reverse transcription of RNA yielded cDNA as the sequencing template. Libraries were prepared by immunoSEQ multiplex PCR; TCRdb keeps only in-frame clonotypes and omits some of them. The sample includes 85,000 to 110,000 clones, roughly 50% of them seen just once. Sequencing was done on a sample of CD4+ T cells sorted from blood. These receptor sequences come from a human donor in good health.

This sequence joins TRBV28 and TRBJ2-4, with 10 nucleotides matching TRBD2. This CDR3 contains 17 residues. Germline V CDR1 and CDR2: MDHEN, SYDVKM. V gave up 6 bases and J gave up 4 bases; unmatched junction bases: 12. The CDR3 DNA sequence: TGTGCCAGCAGCCCCCGAGGAGCGGGGGGGCCGAAAAACATTCAGTACTTC. Its protein product is CASSPRGAGGPKNIQYF.

This chain uses TRBV27 with TRBJ1-6, with 11 nucleotides matching TRBD1. V lost 4 bases to trimming and J lost 8 bases; unmatched junction nucleotides: 1. In germline, CDR1 is MNHEY, CDR2 SMNVEV (reference sequence). This CDR3 is built from 14 residues. CDR3 sequence: CASSWDRGYSPLHF. CDR3 in DNA: TGTGCCAGCAGTTGGGACAGGGGGTATTCACCCCTCCACTTT.

This clone turned up a few times. The gene calls are TRBV7-2 and TRBJ2-6; no clear D gene. V was cut by 3 bases and J by 0 bases, with 3 bases left in between. Germline V gives CDR1 SGHTA, CDR2 FQGNSA. CDR3 length: 14 amino acids. The CDR3 nucleotides are TGTGCCAGCAGCTTTAACTCTGGGGCCAACGTCCTGACTTTC. It is translated as CASSFNSGANVLTF. Full variable domain (outside the CDR3, taken from reference TRBV7-2 and TRBJ2-6): GAGVSQSPSNKVTEKGKDVELRCDPISGHTALYWYRQSLGQGLEFLIYFQGNSAPDKSGLPSDRFSAERTGGSVSTLTIQRTQQEDSAVYLCASSFNSGANVLTFGAGSRLTVL.

This rearrangement joins TRBV29-1 to TRBJ1-1; D gene ambiguous. Germline V gene sequence: CDR1 SQVTM, CDR2 ANQGSEA. The CDR3 consists of 13 residues. Trimming removed 4 bases from V and 6 bases from J, with 15 bases in between. The CDR3 reads CSVVSSLTPEAFF. CDR3 coding DNA: TGCAGCGTTGTGAGCTCCTTAACCCCTGAAGCTTTCTTT. The full variable domain, in which reference TRBV29-1 and TRBJ1-1 provide the parts outside the CDR3, is SAVISQKPSRDICQRGTSLTIQCQVDSQVTMMFWYRQQPGQSLTLIATANQGSEATYESGFVIDKFPISRPNLTFSTLTVSNMSPEDSSIYLCSVVSSLTPEAFFGQGTRLTVV.

A single count supports this clone. The chain joins TRBV2 to TRBJ2-5, with D perhaps given as TRBD1 or TRBD2 (5 bases each). Germline V gives CDR1 SNHLY, CDR2 FYNNEI. The CDR3 is 13 amino acids. Trimming left V 2 bases short and J 5 bases short, with 9 bases between. The CDR3: CASSEHEGETQYF. In nucleotides, the CDR3 is TGTGCCAGCAGTGAACATGAGGGGGAGACCCAGTACTTC.

This clone was counted ten times or more. The genes are TRBV7-2 and TRBJ1-1; D is perhaps TRBD1 (5 bases). From germline, CDR1 is SGHTA and CDR2 FQGNSA. The V end lost 6 bases, the J end lost 4 bases, and 12 bases lay between the germline ends. The CDR3 consists of 13 residues. The CDR3 loop is CASSLDGGTEAFF. The DNA of the CDR3 is TGTGCCAGCAGTCTCGACGGGGGCACTGAAGCTTTCTTT.

Only a few counts were recorded for this clone. J is TRBJ2-5 and V is TRBV4-1; 11 bases fit TRBD2. The CDR3 loop spans 17 amino acids. J lost 4 bases, V lost 3 bases, and 10 bases had no gene match. The germline V gene has CDR1 MGHRA and CDR2 YSYEKL. The CDR3 reads CASSQGLAVFGGETQYF. The CDR3 DNA is TGCGCCAGCAGCCAGGGACTAGCGGTTTTCGGGGGAGAGACCCAGTACTTC.

V and J are TRBV2 and TRBJ2-3; the match to TRBD2 covers 16 bases. In germline, CDR1 is SNHLY, CDR2 FYNNEI. CDR3 length: 18 residues. Losses at the gene ends were 6 bases for V and 4 bases for J; bases not matched to a gene: 10. CDR3 nucleotide sequence: TGTGCCAGCAGCCCGGGACTAGCGGGGGGGCGCACAGCAGATACGCAGTATTTT. Amino acids: CASSPGLAGGRTADTQYF.

This chain joins TRBV5-1 and TRBJ2-3; no clear D gene. This CDR3 is built from 14 residues. CDR1 is SGHRS and CDR2 is YFSETQ in the germline V gene. V gave up 0 bases and J gave up 3 bases, with 8 bases separating them. CDR3 region: CASSLALQTDTQYF. The CDR3 nucleotides read TGCGCCAGCAGCTTGGCTCTTCAGACAGATACGCAGTATTTT.

This clone appeared a few times. The chain employs TRBV7-8 and TRBJ2-2; D unclear. Germline values: CDR1 SGHVS, CDR2 FQNEAQ. Trimming left V 8 bases short and J 1 base short, with 14 bases between. The CDR3 extends over 15 amino acids. CDR3 sequence: CASGLPARNTGELFF. CDR3 DNA sequence: TGTGCCAGCGGCCTCCCCGCGAGGAACACCGGGGAGCTGTTTTTT.

This clone was observed a handful of times. The chain is built from TRBV18 and TRBJ1-6; possibly TRBD1 for D (5 bases). Deletions cut 6 bases from V and 10 bases from J, with 19 bases between. The CDR3 has 15 residues. Germline CDR1 is KGHSH and CDR2 is LQKENI. As DNA, the CDR3 is TGTGCCAGCTCCCCCTCTGCAGGGACGGGATCACCCCTCCACTTT. This encodes CASSPSAGTGSPLHF. Combining the CDR3 with reference TRBV18 and TRBJ1-6 gives the whole variable domain NAGVMQNPRHLVRRRGQEARLRCSPMKGHSHVYWYRQLPEEGLKFMVYLQKENIIDESGMPKERFSAEFPKEGPSILRIQQVVRGDSAAYFCASSPSAGTGSPLHFGNGTRLTVT.

The chain is built from TRBV6-6 and TRBJ2-5; no reliable D call. Per the germline V gene, CDR1 is MNHNY and CDR2 is SVGAGI (reference sequence). V lost 8 bases and J 5 bases, leaving 15 bases between the germline ends. The CDR3 loop spans 13 amino acids. The CDR3 sequence: CASGKSRLETQYF. CDR3 coding DNA: TGTGCCAGCGGCAAGTCGCGGCTGGAGACCCAGTACTTC.

This clone has just a few counts. The J gene is TRBJ2-4, the V gene TRBV7-2, with D unresolved. V gave up 3 bases and J gave up 7 bases, with 7 bases separating them. Germline CDR1 is SGHTA and CDR2 is FQGNSA. The CDR3 is 12 residues long. As DNA, the CDR3 is TGTGCCAGCAGCTTGTATAGCAACATTCAGTACTTC. Translating gives CASSLYSNIQYF.

The chain carries TRBV7-9 and TRBJ1-4; D not resolved. The CDR3 covers 15 residues. The germline V and J ends were trimmed by 8 bases and 5 bases, with 18 bases remaining between them. CDR1 is SEHNR and CDR2 is FQNEAQ in the germline V gene (reference sequence). In DNA, the CDR3 is TGTGCCAGCGGCCCTCGAGGGAACGTCAATGAAAAACTGTTTTTT. Residues: CASGPRGNVNEKLFF.

This clone was detected only a few times. The chain combines TRBV25-1 with TRBJ1-2, with no clear D. The CDR3 is 13 residues long. V was clipped by 4 bases and J by 5 bases, with 11 bases between them. Germline V gene data show CDR1 as MGHDK and CDR2 as SYGVNS. CDR3: CASSVDSLYGYTF. CDR3 nucleotide sequence: TGTGCCAGCAGTGTCGACTCCCTGTATGGCTACACCTTC.